A few counts support the clone carrying this T cell receptor beta chain. CDR3 length: 16 residues. The PCR ran on 60 Vbeta and 13 Jbeta primers. Assay used: immunoSEQ multiplex PCR; TCRdb lists only in-frame clones, some missing. The table lists about 130,000 clones, approximately 8.8% of them singletons. The record originates from a study of cytomegalovirus exposure and HLA in healthy donors. The V call is TRBV21-1, the J call TRBJ1-5; no DNA check was done on the table's D call, TRBD1. TRBV21-1 is assigned pseudogene status. The clonotype originates from a man aged 40-55 years in good health and CMV-seronegative. The sequenced sample was PBMCs. CDR3 nucleotide sequence: TGTGCCAGCAGCGCCCACAGGGGCGGGAGCAATCAGCCCCAGCATTTT. It yields the protein CASSAHRGGSNQPQHF.